This is a list of T cell receptor beta chains from one sample in a study of blood T cell repertoires in COVID-19. TCRdb's table, derived via immunoSEQ multiplex PCR, lists solely in-frame clones and lacks some. The table has some 190,000 clones, 89% seen once; the top ten hold around 2%. The sequenced sample was PBMCs or T cells enriched from blood (not recorded which). These receptors were taken from a woman in her thirties or forties with acute COVID-19. CDR3s include the opening cysteine and the closing phenylalanine or tryptophan. D genes are given only for firm matches. The listing skips clone size in some rows; elsewhere it reads once, few, many or a size class.

NA	TRBJ1-6	TRBV6-5	NA	TGTGCCAACGGTTTGGGGAGGGATTCACCCCTCCACTTT	CANGLGRDSPLHF
NA	TRBJ2-4	TRBV24-1	few	TGTGCCACCAGTGATGTGAGGAAGAAAAACATTCAGTACTTC	CATSDVRKKNIQYF
NA	TRBJ2-2	TRBV19	few	TGTGCCAGTAGTATTGTCTCCGGGGAGCTGTTTTTT	CASSIVSGELFF
TRBD1	TRBJ2-5	TRBV24-1	NA	TGTGCCACCAGTGATGGGACAGCTTTCCAAGAGACCCAGTACTTC	CATSDGTAFQETQYF
NA	TRBJ2-2	TRBV14	NA	TGTGCCAGCAGCCAAGGGTCCTTGCGTGGCACCGGGGAGCTGTTTTTT	CASSQGSLRGTGELFF
TRBD2	TRBJ2-7	TRBV7-9	few	TGTGCCGGCCAAGCGGGGAATAGCTACGAGCAGTACTTC	CAGQAGNSYEQYF
TRBD1	TRBJ1-4	TRBV10-3	NA	TGTGCCATTGGACAGGGGGCGACGGATGAAAAACTGTTTTTT	CAIGQGATDEKLFF
TRBD1	TRBJ1-6	TRBV5-1	many	TGCGCCAGCAGCCAAGGACAGGGCCCTAGGTCACCCCTCCACTTT	CASSQGQGPRSPLHF
NA	TRBJ1-1	TRBV3-1/TRBV3-2	NA	TGTGCCAGCAGCCAAGCCCAATCCACTGAAGCTTTCTTT	CASSQAQSTEAFF
TRBD1	TRBJ1-1	TRBV29-1	NA	TGCAGCGTTACAGGGGGCCAACCCGACCTGCTCTTT	CSVTGGQPDLLF
NA	TRBJ1-3	TRBV30	NA	TGTGCCTGGAGTTGGGGAGGGACTGGAAACACCATATATTTT	CAWSWGGTGNTIYF
NA	TRBJ1-2	TRBV30	NA	TGTGCCTGGAGTGTCTTAGGCTACACCTTC	CAWSVLGYTF
TRBD1	TRBJ2-1	TRBV2	NA	TGTGCCGGACGGGACAGTAATGAGCAGTTCTTC	CAGRDSNEQFF
NA	TRBJ2-7	TRBV4-1	NA	TGCGCCAGCAGCCAATGGGACTCAGTGGACTACGAGCAGTACTTC	CASSQWDSVDYEQYF
NA	TRBJ1-2	TRBV5-4	few	TGTGCCAGCAGTCGGACAGTTGATGGCTACACCTTC	CASSRTVDGYTF
TRBD1	TRBJ1-1	TRBV10-3	once	TGTGCCATCAGTGAGGGGGACAGGGAAATTACTGAAGCTTTCTTT	CAISEGDREITEAFF
NA	TRBJ1-1	TRBV16	NA	TGTGCCAGCAGCCAAACGGGTGGGAACACTGAAGCTTTCTTT	CASSQTGGNTEAFF
NA	TRBJ2-4	TRBV9	NA	TGTGCCAGCAGCCCCGCGCTAGCGCTAGAAAACATTCAGTACTTC	CASSPALALENIQYF
TRBD1	TRBJ2-4	TRBV5-6	NA	TGTGCCAGCAGCCAGACAGGGAACATTCAGTACTTC	CASSQTGNIQYF
NA	TRBJ1-2	TRBV7-8	NA	TGTGCCAGCAGCCCACAGGGCTTCAGTAACTATGGCTACACCTTC	CASSPQGFSNYGYTF
TRBD1	TRBJ2-7	TRBV18	NA	TGTGCCAGCTCACCACGACAGGGGGCGTACGAGCAGTACTTC	CASSPRQGAYEQYF
NA	TRBJ2-1	TRBV11-2	NA	TGTGCCAGCAGCTCTGAAGCGCAAAGCTCCTACAATGAGCAGTTCTTC	CASSSEAQSSYNEQFF
NA	TRBJ1-2	TRBV6-5	NA	TGTGCCAGCAGTTCCCTAGACAGGAGAATCTATGGCTACACCTTC	CASSSLDRRIYGYTF
TRBD1	TRBJ1-1	TRBV2	NA	TGTGCCAGCAGGGGACAGGGGCCGAACACTGAAGCTTTCTTT	CASRGQGPNTEAFF
NA	TRBJ2-7	TRBV9	NA	TGTGCCAGCAGCGTGAGCCCATTTTCCGCCTACGAGCAGTACTTC	CASSVSPFSAYEQYF
NA	TRBJ1-1	TRBV19	NA	TGTGCCAGTAGTTCCCCCCAGCGAGTGGCCACTGAAGCTTTCTTT	CASSSPQRVATEAFF
NA	TRBJ1-1	TRBV27	NA	TGTGCCAGCAAGGCGGAACCGAGACCCGACGGCCCTGAAGCTTTCTTT	CASKAEPRPDGPEAFF
NA	TRBJ2-5	TRBV21-1	NA	TGTGCCAGCAGCAACTACAGATTCCAAGAGACCCAGTACTTC	CASSNYRFQETQYF
NA	TRBJ1-1	TRBV12-1	NA	TGTGCCAGCAGCCGAACAGGGTGCACTGAAGCTTTCTTT	CASSRTGCTEAFF
TRBD2	TRBJ2-1	TRBV4-1	NA	TGCGCCAGCAGCCGCCCGACTAGCGGGCCCTACAATGAGCAGTTCTTC	CASSRPTSGPYNEQFF
NA	TRBJ1-2	TRBV19	NA	TGTGCCAGTAGTGGCCCGACAGTTACTAACTATGGCTACACCTTC	CASSGPTVTNYGYTF
NA	TRBJ1-2	TRBV5-6	NA	TGTGCCAGCAGCTTGGGGGGCAGCCTTCTATATGGCTACACCTTC	CASSLGGSLLYGYTF
NA	TRBJ1-6	TRBV7-9	NA	TGTGCCAGCAGCGGAGGACGGGAACTTTATAATTCACCCCTCCACTTT	CASSGGRELYNSPLHF
NA	TRBJ2-5	TRBV2	once	TGTGCCAGCAGTGGTTTAGCCAAAGAGACCCAGTACTTC	CASSGLAKETQYF
TRBD1	TRBJ1-5	TRBV28	NA	TGTGCCAGCAACCCGGGACAGGGAGGAGTTCAGCCCCAGCATTTT	CASNPGQGGVQPQHF
TRBD1	TRBJ1-2	TRBV4-3	NA	TGCGCCAGCAGCCAAGTAATCGGACAGGACTATGGCTACACCTTC	CASSQVIGQDYGYTF
NA	TRBJ1-5	TRBV7-6	NA	TGTGCCAGCAGCTTAGGACAGGATAGCAATCAGCCCCAGCATTTT	CASSLGQDSNQPQHF
TRBD1	TRBJ2-6	TRBV19	NA	TGTGCCAGTAGTACCGGACAGGGCAAAACCTCTGGGGCCAACGTCCTGACTTTC	CASSTGQGKTSGANVLTF
TRBD1	TRBJ1-5	TRBV11-2	NA	TGTGCCAGCATCCCCAGGGCAGGGGGGAATCAGCCCCAGCATTTT	CASIPRAGGNQPQHF
TRBD2	TRBJ2-4	TRBV13	NA	TGTGCCAGCAGCTTAGTCGGGGGGGCGGACATTCAGTACTTC	CASSLVGGADIQYF
NA	TRBJ1-4	TRBV18	NA	TGTGCCAGCTCACCACGACAGTTCGCAACTAATGAAAAACTGTTTTTT	CASSPRQFATNEKLFF
NA	TRBJ2-3	TRBV4-1	NA	TGCGCCAGCAGCCCCCTGGGGTCTAGCGCGCTTCCAGGGGATACGCAGTATTTT	CASSPLGSSALPGDTQYF
TRBD2	TRBJ2-1	TRBV9	NA	TGTGCCAGCAGCCCTCAGTTTGGTAGCGGGGACTACAATGAGCAGTTCTTC	CASSPQFGSGDYNEQFF
TRBD1	TRBJ1-4	TRBV5-1	NA	TGCGCCAGCAGCCAGACAGGGGGCATCGAAAAACTGTTTTTT	CASSQTGGIEKLFF
TRBD2	TRBJ2-5	TRBV7-3	NA	TGTGCCAGCAGCTTAACGGGAGCGGGAGAAGAGACCCAGTACTTC	CASSLTGAGEETQYF
TRBD1	TRBJ1-5	TRBV11-2	NA	TGTGCCAGCAGCTCCGGGACAGGGGTGAGCAATCAGCCCCAGCATTTT	CASSSGTGVSNQPQHF
TRBD2	TRBJ2-2	TRBV3-1/TRBV3-2	NA	TGTGCCAGCAGCTTCGGGGGGAATGCCGGGGAGCTGTTTTTT	CASSFGGNAGELFF